These T cell receptor beta chains were read from a single sample in a study of human T cells and chemical hapten exposure. Each CDR3 protein gets one entry after TCRdb re-called the RACE reads with MiXCR. Of 200,000 to 300,000 distinct CDR3 sequences in the sample, approximately 8.6% were seen once. The source was whole blood, collected in connection with sensitization to the hapten diphenylcyclopropenone (DPC). The receptors here all came from a woman in her forties with alopecia areata. Some clones in this sample may be carry-over from other donors' samples. Both conserved end residues are part of each CDR3. A D gene is named only where the DNA matches it firmly. Rows may omit the clone size; those that give it use once, few, many or a size class.

. | TRBJ2-2 | TRBV7-2 | few | CASSLDAGELFF | TGTGCCAGCAGCTTAGACGCCGGGGAGCTGTTTTTT
. | TRBJ2-1 | TRBV6-6 | many | CACAGNLNEQFF | TGTGCCTGTGCCGGGAATCTGAATGAGCAGTTCTTC
. | TRBJ1-1 | TRBV11-2 | many | CASSLVGRRRNTEAFF | TGTGCCAGCAGCTTAGTGGGGCGACGGAGAAACACTGAAGCTTTCTTT
. | TRBJ2-3 | TRBV20-1 | many | CSARASGHIRDTQYF | TGCAGTGCTAGAGCGAGCGGGCACATCAGAGATACGCAGTATTTT
. | TRBJ2-7 | TRBV28 | few | CASRHEGYEQYF | TGTGCCAGCAGACATGAGGGCTACGAGCAGTACTTC
TRBD1 | TRBJ1-2 | TRBV28 | . | CASTKQTGGLYGYTF | TGTGCCAGCACGAAACAGACAGGGGGCCTCTATGGCTACACCTTC
TRBD1 | TRBJ2-7 | TRBV7-2 | few | CASSLGVGGQGAYEQYF | TGTGCCAGCAGCTTAGGTGTTGGGGGACAGGGAGCCTACGAGCAGTACTTC
. | TRBJ2-1 | TRBV20-1 | few | CSARVSDNEQFF | TGCAGTGCTAGAGTGTCAGACAATGAGCAGTTCTTC
. | TRBJ2-1 | TRBV28 | . | CASSRDPPPSSYNEQFF | TGTGCCAGCAGTCGGGATCCCCCGCCCAGCTCCTACAATGAGCAGTTCTTC
TRBD1 | TRBJ1-2 | TRBV7-3 | few | CASSPRPGGYGYTF | TGTGCCAGCAGCCCTCGGCCAGGGGGCTATGGCTACACCTTC
. | TRBJ1-5 | TRBV7-9 | few | CASSLGGAGAQHF | TGTGCCAGCAGCTTAGGGGGCGCGGGGGCCCAGCATTTT
. | TRBJ2-1 | TRBV28 | few | CASSSTRGAGHFNEQFF | TGTGCCAGCAGTTCTACACGGGGGGCGGGCCATTTCAATGAGCAGTTCTTC
. | TRBJ1-2 | TRBV28 | few | CASRNTGSRGYTF | TGTGCCAGCAGAAATACAGGGTCGCGGGGCTACACCTTC
. | TRBJ1-2 | TRBV20-1 | . | CSARDFPSYTF | TGCAGTGCTAGAGATTTTCCTTCCTACACCTTC
. | TRBJ2-1 | TRBV6-5 | few | CASSKTGYNEQFF | TGTGCCAGCAGTAAGACAGGCTACAATGAGCAGTTCTTC
TRBD1 | TRBJ2-7 | TRBV4-1 | . | CASSPHRDRGSYEQYF | TGCGCCAGCAGCCCACACCGAGACAGGGGCTCCTACGAGCAGTACTTC
TRBD1 | TRBJ1-3 | TRBV12-3/TRBV12-4 | . | CASRRTGVGNTIYF | TGTGCCAGCAGACGGACAGGGGTTGGAAACACCATATATTTT
TRBD1 | TRBJ1-1 | TRBV4-1 | many | CASSRNPGQEAFF | TGCGCCAGCAGCCGTAACCCGGGACAGGAGGCTTTCTTT
TRBD2 | TRBJ2-3 | TRBV27 | many | CASSRGTSGATSTDTQYF | TGTGCCAGCAGCCGAGGGACTAGCGGGGCAACTAGCACAGATACGCAGTATTTT
. | TRBJ2-6 | TRBV29-1 | . | CSVSLASGANVLTF | TGCAGCGTTTCCTTAGCATCTGGGGCCAACGTCCTGACTTTC
. | TRBJ2-1 | TRBV12-3/TRBV12-4 | few | CASSPPGPHNEQFF | TGTGCCAGCAGCCCACCGGGACCTCACAATGAGCAGTTCTTC
TRBD1 | TRBJ1-2 | TRBV24-1 | few | CATSRRDSNGYTF | TGTGCCACCTCTCGACGGGACAGCAATGGCTACACCTTC
TRBD2 | TRBJ2-1 | TRBV12-3/TRBV12-4 | . | CASSLRVPGLAVATVVNEQFF | TGTGCCAGCAGTTTACGCGTGCCGGGACTAGCGGTCGCGACGGTCGTTAATGAGCAGTTCTTC
. | TRBJ2-1 | TRBV10-3 | few | CAISESMAEKRQFF | TGTGCCATCAGTGAGTCGATGGCCGAGAAGAGGCAGTTCTTC
. | TRBJ1-2 | TRBV10-3 | few | CAISAAAENYGYTF | TGTGCCATCAGTGCCGCCGCGGAAAACTATGGCTACACCTTC
TRBD1 | TRBJ2-1 | TRBV5-1 | . | CASSATGLLNEQFF | TGCGCCAGCAGCGCGACAGGGCTCCTGAATGAGCAGTTCTTC
. | TRBJ1-1 | TRBV12-3/TRBV12-4 | few | CASSLVTGRNTEAFF | TGTGCCAGCAGTTTAGTTACGGGGAGGAACACTGAAGCTTTCTTT
. | TRBJ2-1 | TRBV4-2 | . | CASSQDIPAFVRSSYNEQFF | TGTGCCAGCAGCCAAGATATCCCTGCCTTTGTGCGGAGCTCCTACAATGAGCAGTTCTTC
TRBD2 | TRBJ2-7 | TRBV3-1 | . | CASSHGTSGSSYEQYF | TGTGCCAGCAGCCACGGGACTAGCGGCTCGTCCTACGAGCAGTACTTC
TRBD1 | TRBJ2-5 | TRBV7-2 | few | CASSSYRGASETQYF | TGTGCCAGCAGCTCTTACAGGGGCGCGTCAGAGACCCAGTACTTC
. | TRBJ1-5 | TRBV28 | . | CASSFHQTGDNQPQHF | TGTGCCAGCAGTTTCCATCAGACAGGAGACAATCAGCCCCAGCATTTT
TRBD2 | TRBJ2-1 | TRBV5-1 | . | CASSFPLAGGSYNEQFF | TGCGCCAGCAGCTTCCCTCTAGCGGGAGGGTCCTACAATGAGCAGTTCTTC
. | TRBJ2-2 | TRBV6-5 | once | CASRDSSVAGELFF | TGTGCCAGCAGGGACAGCTCGGTAGCCGGGGAGCTGTTTTTT
TRBD1 | TRBJ2-1 | TRBV29-1 | many | CTCDGDRGRFF | TGCACCTGTGACGGGGACAGGGGAAGGTTCTTC
. | TRBJ2-7 | TRBV5-1 | many | CASSPDNYEQYF | TGCGCCAGCAGCCCCGACAACTACGAGCAGTACTTC
TRBD2 | TRBJ2-2 | TRBV7-9 | few | CASSRAGGLGELFF | TGTGCCAGCAGCCGAGCGGGAGGGCTCGGGGAGCTGTTTTTT
. | TRBJ2-7 | TRBV6-1 | . | CASERDGFLLF | TGTGCCTCTGAACGGGACGGCTTCCTCCTCTTC
. | TRBJ1-5 | TRBV9 | many | CASSEATGPGQPQHF | TGTGCCAGCAGCGAAGCCACAGGCCCCGGTCAGCCCCAGCATTTT
TRBD2 | TRBJ2-7 | TRBV6-2/TRBV6-3 | many | CASSYSSGRAHEQYF | TGTGCCAGCAGTTACTCAAGCGGGAGGGCCCACGAGCAGTACTTC
. | TRBJ1-3 | TRBV9 | few | CASSPRHSGNTIYF | TGTGCCAGCAGCCCCCGCCACTCTGGAAACACCATATATTTT
TRBD1 | TRBJ1-5 | TRBV20-1 | few | CSASLRGGGNQPQHF | TGCAGTGCTAGCCTAAGAGGGGGCGGGAATCAGCCCCAGCATTTT
TRBD2 | TRBJ2-7 | TRBV6-2/TRBV6-3 | . | CASSVPWTSELNEQYF | TGTGCCAGCAGCGTCCCCTGGACTAGTGAGTTGAACGAGCAGTACTTC
. | TRBJ1-6 | TRBV7-9 | few | CASGGHVDSPLHF | TGTGCCAGCGGGGGGCACGTCGATTCACCCCTCCACTTT
. | TRBJ1-2 | TRBV27 | few | CASSGSGNYGYTF | TGTGCCAGCAGTGGTAGTGGGAACTATGGCTACACCTTC
TRBD2 | TRBJ2-7 | TRBV2 | . | CASSVAGGGSPYEQYF | TGTGCCAGCAGTGTAGCGGGAGGGGGCTCACCCTACGAGCAGTACTTC
. | TRBJ1-3 | TRBV20-1 | few | CSARDQVRSGNTIYF | TGCAGTGCTAGAGATCAGGTCCGCTCTGGAAACACCATATATTTT
. | TRBJ2-5 | TRBV29-1 | few | CSVLTGAETQYF | TGCAGCGTTTTAACGGGAGCAGAGACCCAGTACTTC
TRBD1 | TRBJ2-7 | TRBV29-1 | . | CSARAGTGGYEQYF | TGCAGCGCGCGAGCCGGGACAGGGGGCTACGAGCAGTACTTC
TRBD1 | TRBJ2-7 | TRBV6-2/TRBV6-3 | many | CASSYPQGAMYEQYF | TGTGCCAGCAGTTACCCCCAGGGGGCTATGTACGAGCAGTACTTC
. | TRBJ2-5 | TRBV7-2 | many | CASSSQGQETQYF | TGTGCCAGCAGCTCACAGGGCCAAGAGACCCAGTACTTC
TRBD1 | TRBJ1-1 | TRBV28 | . | CASSFNQGASTEAFF | TGTGCCAGCAGTTTCAACCAGGGGGCAAGCACTGAAGCTTTCTTT
. | TRBJ2-4 | TRBV7-9 | many | CASSSDRKNIQYF | TGTGCCAGCAGCTCTGACAGAAAAAACATTCAGTACTTC
. | TRBJ2-1 | TRBV28 | . | CASSLDGGYNEQFF | TGTGCCAGCAGTTTGGACGGAGGTTACAATGAGCAGTTCTTC
TRBD1 | TRBJ2-1 | TRBV11-3 | many | CASSAGQVNEQFF | TGTGCCAGCAGCGCCGGACAGGTCAATGAGCAGTTCTTC
. | TRBJ1-1 | TRBV4-1 | few | CASSQGPLGTEAFF | TGCGCCAGCAGCCAAGGCCCCCTAGGAACTGAAGCTTTCTTT
TRBD1 | TRBJ1-5 | TRBV20-1 | few | CSAGDRYSNQPQHF | TGCAGTGCCGGGGACAGATATAGCAATCAGCCCCAGCATTTT
. | TRBJ2-7 | TRBV29-1 | . | CSVDPAGAGEQYF | TGCAGCGTTGATCCGGCCGGTGCTGGGGAGCAGTACTTC
. | TRBJ2-2 | TRBV20-1 | few | CSAASGKNTGELFF | TGCAGTGCAGCGTCGGGGAAGAACACCGGGGAGCTGTTTTTT
. | TRBJ2-7 | TRBV6-2/TRBV6-3 | many | CASSYRGAGEQYF | TGTGCCAGCAGTTACAGGGGCGCGGGGGAGCAGTACTTC
. | TRBJ1-6 | TRBV2 | few | CASRGDNSPLHF | TGTGCCAGCAGGGGAGATAATTCACCCCTCCACTTT